This TCR beta chain was sequenced in a study of shared clonotypes between healthy human individuals. This table comes from immunoSEQ multiplex PCR, and its TCRdb copy is limited to in-frame clones, with some not included. The table includes some 1 million clones, 60% to 80% detected once. Trimming shortened V by 3 bases and J by 6 bases, and 16 bases separated the two germline ends. The CDR3 length is 14 residues. Per the germline V gene, CDR1 is SGHNT and CDR2 is YYREEE (reference sequence). Sequenced sample: memory CD4+ T cells sorted from blood. Subset of the sample: CD45RA-negative fraction. The genes are TRBV5-4 and TRBJ2-7, with D possibly matching TRBD2 (6 bases). This TCR was sampled from a young man in good health. This CDR3 is CASSSVGRDGEQYF. CDR3 coding DNA: TGTGCCAGCAGCTCAGTAGGGCGGGATGGCGAGCAGTACTTC.